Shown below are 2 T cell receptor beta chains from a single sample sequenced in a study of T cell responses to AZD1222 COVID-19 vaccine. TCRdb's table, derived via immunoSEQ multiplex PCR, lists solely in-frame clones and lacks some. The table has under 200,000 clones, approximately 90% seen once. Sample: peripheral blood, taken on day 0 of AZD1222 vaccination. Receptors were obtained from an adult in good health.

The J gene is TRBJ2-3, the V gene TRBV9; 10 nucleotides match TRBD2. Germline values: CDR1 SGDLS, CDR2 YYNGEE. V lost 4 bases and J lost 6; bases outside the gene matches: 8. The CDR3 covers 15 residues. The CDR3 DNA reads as TGTGCCAGCAGCCATAGCGGGGGGCTCGGTGATACGCAGTATTTT. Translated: CASSHSGGLGDTQYF.

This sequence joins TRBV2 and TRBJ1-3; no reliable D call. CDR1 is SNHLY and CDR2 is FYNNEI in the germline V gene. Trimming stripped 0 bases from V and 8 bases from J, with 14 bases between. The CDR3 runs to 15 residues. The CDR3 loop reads CASSEALISSYTIYF. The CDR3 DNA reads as TGTGCCAGCAGTGAAGCCTTAATATCCAGTTACACCATATATTTT.